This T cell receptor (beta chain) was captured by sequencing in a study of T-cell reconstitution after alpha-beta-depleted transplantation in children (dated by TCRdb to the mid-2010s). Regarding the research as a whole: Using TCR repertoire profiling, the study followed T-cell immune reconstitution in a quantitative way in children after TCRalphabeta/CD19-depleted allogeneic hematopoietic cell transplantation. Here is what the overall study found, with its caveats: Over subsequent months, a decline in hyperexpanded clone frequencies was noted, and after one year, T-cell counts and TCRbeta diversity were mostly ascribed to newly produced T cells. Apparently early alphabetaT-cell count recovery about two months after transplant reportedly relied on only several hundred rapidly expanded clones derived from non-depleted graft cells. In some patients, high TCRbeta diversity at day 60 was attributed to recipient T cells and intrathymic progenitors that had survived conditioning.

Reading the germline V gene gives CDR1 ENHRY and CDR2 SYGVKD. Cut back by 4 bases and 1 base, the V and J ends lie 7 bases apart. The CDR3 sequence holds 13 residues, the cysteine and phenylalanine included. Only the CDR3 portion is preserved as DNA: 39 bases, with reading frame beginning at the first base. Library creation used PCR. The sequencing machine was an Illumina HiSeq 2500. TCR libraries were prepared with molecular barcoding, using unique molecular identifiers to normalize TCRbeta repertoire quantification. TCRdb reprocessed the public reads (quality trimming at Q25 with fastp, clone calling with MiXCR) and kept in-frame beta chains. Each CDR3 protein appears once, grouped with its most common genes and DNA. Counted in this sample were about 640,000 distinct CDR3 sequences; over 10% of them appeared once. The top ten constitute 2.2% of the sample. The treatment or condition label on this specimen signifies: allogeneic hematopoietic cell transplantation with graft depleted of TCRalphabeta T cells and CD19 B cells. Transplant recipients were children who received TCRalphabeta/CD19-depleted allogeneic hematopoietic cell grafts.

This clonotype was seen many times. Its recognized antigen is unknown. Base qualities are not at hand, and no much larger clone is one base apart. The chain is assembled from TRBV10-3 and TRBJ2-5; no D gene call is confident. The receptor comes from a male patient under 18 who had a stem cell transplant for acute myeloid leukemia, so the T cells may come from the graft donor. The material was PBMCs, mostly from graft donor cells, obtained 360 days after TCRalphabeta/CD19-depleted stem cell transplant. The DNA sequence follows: TGTGCCATCAGTGCCTGGGGCCAAGAGACCCAGTACTTC. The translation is CAISAWGQETQYF.